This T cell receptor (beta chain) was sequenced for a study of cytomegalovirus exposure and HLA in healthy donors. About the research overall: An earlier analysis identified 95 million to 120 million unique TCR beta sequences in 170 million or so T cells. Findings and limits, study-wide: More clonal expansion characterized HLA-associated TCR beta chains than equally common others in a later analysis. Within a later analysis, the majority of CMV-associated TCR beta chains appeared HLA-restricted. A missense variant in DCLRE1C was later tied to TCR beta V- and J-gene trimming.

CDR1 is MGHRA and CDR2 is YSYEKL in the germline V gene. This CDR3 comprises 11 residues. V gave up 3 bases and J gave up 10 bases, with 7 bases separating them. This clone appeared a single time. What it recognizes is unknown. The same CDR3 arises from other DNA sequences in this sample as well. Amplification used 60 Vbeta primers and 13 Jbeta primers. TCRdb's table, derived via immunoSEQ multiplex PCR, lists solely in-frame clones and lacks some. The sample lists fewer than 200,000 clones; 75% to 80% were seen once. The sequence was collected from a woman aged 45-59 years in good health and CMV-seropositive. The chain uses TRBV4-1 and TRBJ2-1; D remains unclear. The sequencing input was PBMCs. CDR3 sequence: CASSQGREQFF. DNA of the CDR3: TGCGCCAGCAGCCAGGGCAGGGAGCAGTTCTTC.